Sequencing of this T cell receptor beta chain was carried out in a study of blood T cell repertoires in COVID-19. Study context: The United States, Italy and Spain supplied acute and convalescent COVID-19 samples. PBMCs, B-cell-depleted T cells, or T cells were the source of the cDNA or gDNA that made up the material.

The J segment lost 6 bases and the V segment lost 5 bases, leaving 14 bases of the junction unmatched. The germline CDR1 and CDR2 sequences are LGHDT and YNNKEL (reference sequence). The CDR3 contains 17 residues. In the source study's methods: Nucleated cell number was recorded as an estimate derived from reference gene primer amplification. Sequencing used immunoSEQ multiplex PCR; TCRdb keeps in-frame clones, though not all of them. Clone size and V and J calls were adopted from that table, with D and trimming inferred from the DNA. The sample yields roughly 200,000 clones, approximately 87% seen once.

This sequence was found in a person aged 70 to 85 with COVID-19, enrolled during active disease. The sequencing input was peripheral blood. The rearrangement uses TRBV3-1 (or the pseudogene TRBV3-2) and TRBJ2-4, with 9 nucleotides matching TRBD2. This CDR3 is CASSKWVAGDSRNIQYF. In nucleotides, the CDR3 is TGTGCCAGCAGCAAATGGGTAGCGGGAGATTCCAGAAACATTCAGTACTTC.